This section outlines one T cell receptor beta chain sequence together with its context. This CDR3 has 16 amino acids. CDR1 KGHDR and CDR2 SFDVKD come from the germline V gene. J lost 0 bases, V lost 4 bases, and 4 bases had no gene match. This sample stems from a study of control samples from healthy donors and cancer patients. The protocol was immunoSEQ multiplex PCR, while the TCRdb copy is restricted to in-frame clones and leaves out a portion. This table has 120,000 or so clones, about nine tenths appearing once. The chain links TRBV24-1 to TRBJ2-3, with 9 bases identical to TRBD2. The sequenced sample consisted of blood. This sequence was found in a man between 40 and 49 years old in good health. For the CDR3, the DNA is TGTGCCACCAGTGACGCAGGACTAGCGAGCACAGATACGCAGTATTTT. This encodes CATSDAGLASTDTQYF.